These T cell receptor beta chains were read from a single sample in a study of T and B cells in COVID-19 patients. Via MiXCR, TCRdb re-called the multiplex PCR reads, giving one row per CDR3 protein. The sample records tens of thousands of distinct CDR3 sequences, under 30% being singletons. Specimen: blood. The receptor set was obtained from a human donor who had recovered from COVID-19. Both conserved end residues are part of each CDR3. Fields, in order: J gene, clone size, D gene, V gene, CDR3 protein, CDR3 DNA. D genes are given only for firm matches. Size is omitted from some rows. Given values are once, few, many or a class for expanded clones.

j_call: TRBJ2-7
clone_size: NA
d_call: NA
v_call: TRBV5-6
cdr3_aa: CASSLVAGLAYEQYF
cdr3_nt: TGTGCCAGCAGCTTGGTGGCAGGCCTCGCCTACGAGCAGTACTTC

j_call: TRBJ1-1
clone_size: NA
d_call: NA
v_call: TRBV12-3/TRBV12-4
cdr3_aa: CASSFQNTEAFF
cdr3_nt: TGTGCCAGCAGTTTCCAGAACACTGAAGCTTTCTTT

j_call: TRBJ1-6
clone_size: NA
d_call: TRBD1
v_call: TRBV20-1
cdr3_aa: CSALPGQGNSPLHF
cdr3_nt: TGCAGTGCCCTTCCGGGACAGGGAAATTCACCCCTCCACTTT

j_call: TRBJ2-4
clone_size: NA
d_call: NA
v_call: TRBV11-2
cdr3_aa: CASSLRGQGENIQYF
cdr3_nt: TGTGCCAGCAGCCTCCGAGGGCAGGGCGAAAACATTCAGTACTTC

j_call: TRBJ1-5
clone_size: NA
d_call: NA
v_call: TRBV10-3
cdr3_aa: CAISEKPGAAYSNQPQHF
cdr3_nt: TGTGCCATCAGCGAGAAACCAGGGGCAGCTTATAGCAATCAGCCCCAGCATTTT

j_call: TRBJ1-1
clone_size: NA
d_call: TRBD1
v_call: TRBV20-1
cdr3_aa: CSARDSYTEAFF
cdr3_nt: TGCAGTGCCCGGGACAGTTACACTGAAGCTTTCTTT

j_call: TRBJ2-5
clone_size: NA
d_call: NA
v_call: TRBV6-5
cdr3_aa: CASSGTEETQYF
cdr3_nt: TGCGCCAGCAGCGGGACAGAGGAGACCCAGTACTTC

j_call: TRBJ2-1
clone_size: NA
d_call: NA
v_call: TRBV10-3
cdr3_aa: CAISGQSYNEQFF
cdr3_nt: TGTGCCATCAGTGGACAGAGCTACAATGAGCAGTTCTTC

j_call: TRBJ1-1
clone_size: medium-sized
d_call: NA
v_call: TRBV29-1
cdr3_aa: CSVLQRNTEAFF
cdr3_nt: TGCAGCGTCCTACAGAGGAACACTGAAGCTTTCTTT

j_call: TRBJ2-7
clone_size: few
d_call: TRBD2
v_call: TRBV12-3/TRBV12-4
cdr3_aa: CASMFSGGVAYEQYF
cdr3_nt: TGTGCCAGCATGTTTAGCGGGGGGGTAGCCTACGAGCAGTACTTC

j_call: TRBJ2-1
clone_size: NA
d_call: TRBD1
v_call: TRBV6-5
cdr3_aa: CASSSTGAGSYNEQFF
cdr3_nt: TGTGCCAGCAGTTCGACAGGGGCCGGCTCCTACAATGAGCAGTTCTTC

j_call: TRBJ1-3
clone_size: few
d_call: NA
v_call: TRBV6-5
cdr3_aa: CASSYGAVSGNTIYF
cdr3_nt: TGTGCCAGCAGTTACGGAGCGGTCTCTGGAAACACCATATATTTT

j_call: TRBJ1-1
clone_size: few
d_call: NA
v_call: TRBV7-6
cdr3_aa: CASSFTGGRLNTEAFF
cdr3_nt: TGTGCCAGCAGCTTTACGGGGGGACGTCTGAACACTGAAGCTTTCTTT

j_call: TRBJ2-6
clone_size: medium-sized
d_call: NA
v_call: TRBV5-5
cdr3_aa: CASSVMDGTRSGANVLTF
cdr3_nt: TGTGCCAGCAGCGTGATGGACGGGACGCGCTCTGGGGCCAACGTCCTGACTTTC

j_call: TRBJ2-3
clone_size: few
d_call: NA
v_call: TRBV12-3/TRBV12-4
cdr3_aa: CASSDQAISSTDTQYF
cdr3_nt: TGTGCCAGCAGTGACCAGGCTATCTCTAGCACAGATACGCAGTATTTT

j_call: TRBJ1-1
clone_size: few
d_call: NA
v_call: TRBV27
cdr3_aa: CATVDTPNTEAFF
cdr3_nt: TGTGCCACCGTGGACACACCGAACACTGAAGCTTTCTTT

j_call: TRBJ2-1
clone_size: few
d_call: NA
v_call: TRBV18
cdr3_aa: CASSPRWGAYNEQFF
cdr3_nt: TGTGCCAGCTCACCACGGTGGGGTGCCTACAATGAGCAGTTCTTC

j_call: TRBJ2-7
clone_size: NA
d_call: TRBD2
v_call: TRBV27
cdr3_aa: CASSFRTSGDVQYF
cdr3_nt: TGTGCCAGCAGTTTCAGGACTAGCGGGGATGTGCAGTACTTC

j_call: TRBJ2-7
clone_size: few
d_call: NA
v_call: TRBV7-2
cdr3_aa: CASSFSLYEQYF
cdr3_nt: TGTGCCAGCAGCTTTAGCCTCTACGAGCAGTACTTC

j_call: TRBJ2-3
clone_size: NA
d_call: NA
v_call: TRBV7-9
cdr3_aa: CASSPTIADTQYF
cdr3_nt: TGTGCCAGCAGCCCGACTATAGCAGATACGCAGTATTTT

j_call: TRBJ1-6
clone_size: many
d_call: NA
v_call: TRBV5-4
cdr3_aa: CASSFEEPNSPLHF
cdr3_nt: TGTGCCAGCAGCTTCGAGGAGCCCAATTCACCCCTCCACTTT

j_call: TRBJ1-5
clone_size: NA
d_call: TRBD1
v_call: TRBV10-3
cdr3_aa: CAISKQGGQPQHF
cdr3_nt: TGTGCCATCAGTAAACAGGGGGGGCAGCCCCAGCATTTT

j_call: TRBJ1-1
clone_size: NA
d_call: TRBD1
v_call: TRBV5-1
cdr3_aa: CASSLDRVSAEAFF
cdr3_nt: TGCGCCAGCAGCCTGGACAGGGTGAGCGCTGAAGCTTTCTTT

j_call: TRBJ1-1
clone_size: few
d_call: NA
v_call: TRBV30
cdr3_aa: CAWNGGGNTEAFF
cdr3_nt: TGTGCCTGGAACGGGGGAGGTAACACTGAAGCTTTCTTT

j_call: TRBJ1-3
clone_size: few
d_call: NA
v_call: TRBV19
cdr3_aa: CASRMDSSGNTIYF
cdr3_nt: TGTGCCAGTAGAATGGACAGCTCTGGAAACACCATATATTTT

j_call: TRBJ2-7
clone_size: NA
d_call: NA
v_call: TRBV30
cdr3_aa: CACPALTGPPYEQYF
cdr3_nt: TGTGCCTGTCCAGCCTTGACAGGTCCACCCTACGAGCAGTACTTC

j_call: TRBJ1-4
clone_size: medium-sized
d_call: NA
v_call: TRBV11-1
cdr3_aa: CASSFGRLDELFF
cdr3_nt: TGTGCCAGCAGCTTTGGACGACTGGATGAACTGTTTTTT

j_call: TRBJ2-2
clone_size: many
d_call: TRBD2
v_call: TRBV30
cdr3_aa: CAWSPSGRIDTGELFF
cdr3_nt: TGTGCCTGGAGTCCTAGCGGGAGGATTGACACCGGGGAGCTGTTTTTT

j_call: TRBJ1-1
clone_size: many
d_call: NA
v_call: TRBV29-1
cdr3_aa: CSVPSGANTEAFF
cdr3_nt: TGCAGCGTTCCTTCAGGGGCTAACACTGAAGCTTTCTTT

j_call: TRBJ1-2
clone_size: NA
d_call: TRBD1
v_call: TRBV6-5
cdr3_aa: CASSFQGARDYGYTF
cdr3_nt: TGTGCCAGCAGCTTCCAGGGGGCCCGGGACTATGGCTACACCTTC

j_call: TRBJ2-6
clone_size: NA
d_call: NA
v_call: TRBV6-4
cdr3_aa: CASSDASGANVLTF
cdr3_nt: TGTGCCAGCAGTGACGCCTCTGGGGCCAACGTCCTGACTTTC

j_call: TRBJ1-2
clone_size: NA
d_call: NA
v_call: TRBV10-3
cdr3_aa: CAIWTGSYLYGYTF
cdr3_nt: TGTGCCATTTGGACCGGGTCGTACCTCTATGGCTACACCTTC